These 30 T cell receptor beta chains were all obtained from the same sample, sequenced in a study of control samples from healthy donors and cancer patients. The table came from immunoSEQ multiplex PCR; TCRdb's copy has only in-frame clones and leaves some out. The data show 210,000 or so clones, about 90% seen once. Sequencing used blood. All receptors come from a man aged 30-40 years in good health.

The V and J genes are TRBV2 and TRBJ1-2; possible D gene TRBD1, 5 bases. Trimming removed 3 bases from V and 5 bases from J, with 13 bases in between. This CDR3 region has 14 residues. Germline V gene data show CDR1 as SNHLY and CDR2 as FYNNEI. DNA of the CDR3: TGTGCCAGCAGTGATGGGGACCCACCGTATGGCTACACCTTC. Its protein is CASSDGDPPYGYTF.

This chain links TRBV6-5 with TRBJ2-7; no reliable D call. CDR3 size: 12 residues. V lost 4 bases, J lost 2 bases, and 6 bases lay in between. CDR1 is MNHEY, CDR2 SVGAGI, per germline. The CDR3 DNA reads TGTGCCAGCAGTTCGGCAGCCTACGAGCAGTACTTC. It is translated as CASSSAAYEQYF.

The J gene is TRBJ1-2, the V gene TRBV6-1; D not certain. Germline V CDR1 and CDR2: MNHNS, SASEGT. The CDR3 contains 16 residues. Trimming removed 2 bases from V and 0 bases from J, with 13 bases in between. Here the CDR3 DNA reads TGTGCCAGCAGTGAAATCTCCCGGCACTCTAACTATGGCTACACCTTC. Its translation is CASSEISRHSNYGYTF.

The chain recombines TRBV27 with TRBJ1-5; D not certain. This CDR3 comprises 14 residues. The ends were cut back, 10 bases at V and 4 bases at J, with 17 bases in the middle. Germline V lookup: CDR1 MNHEY, CDR2 SMNVEV (reference sequence). CDR3 amino acids: CATSTLGQNQPQHF. CDR3 nucleotides: TGTGCCACCTCCACCTTAGGGCAGAATCAGCCCCAGCATTTT.

V and J are TRBV19 and TRBJ2-7, with 10 bases that match TRBD1. V trimming: 4 bases; J trimming: 6 bases; junction bases outside the gene matches: 12. Per germline, CDR1 LNHDA and CDR2 SQIVND (reference sequence). The CDR3 length is 16 residues. The CDR3 region has the DNA TGTGCCAGTAGTACAAGCCGGGACAGGGGATTTGGCGAGCAGTACTTC. It encodes CASSTSRDRGFGEQYF.

This chain joins TRBV3-1 (or the pseudogene TRBV3-2) and TRBJ2-1; TRBD1 matches at 9 bases. J gave up 7 bases and V 4 bases, and 8 bases lay outside the gene matches. This CDR3 has 15 residues. Germline V gene lookup returns CDR1 LGHDT and CDR2 YNNKEL (reference sequence). CDR3 in DNA: TGTGCCAGCAGCCTCTCCGGGACAGGGCGGAATGAGCAGTTCTTC. It encodes CASSLSGTGRNEQFF.

The chain carries TRBV10-3 and TRBJ2-2, with 7 bases lining up with TRBD2. Germline values: CDR1 ENHRY, CDR2 SYGVKD. The trim removed 2 bases at V and 4 bases at J, leaving 7 bases unmatched. There are 16 residues in the CDR3. CDR3 in DNA: TGTGCCATCAGTGAGGGGGAGGGAGGTGCCACCGGGGAGCTGTTTTTT. The encoded protein is CAISEGEGGATGELFF.

This clone occurred a few times. The genes are TRBV5-4 and TRBJ1-4; D is undetermined. CDR1 and CDR2 (germline): SGHNT, YYREEE (reference sequence). The CDR3 is made up of 13 amino acids. Trimming took off 1 base at V and 2 bases at J, with 3 bases between the two ends. The CDR3 region is CASSLPTNEKLFF. CDR3 sequence (DNA): TGTGCCAGCAGCTTGCCTACTAATGAAAAACTGTTTTTT.

The chain combines TRBV3-1 (or the pseudogene TRBV3-2) with TRBJ1-2; TRBD1 might be the D (5 bases). This CDR3 spans 15 amino acids. With 1 base removed from V and 0 bases from J, the gap between germline ends came to 9 bases. Germline V lookup: CDR1 LGHDT, CDR2 YNNKEL (reference sequence). The CDR3 sequence is CASSQGDSSNYGYTF. The DNA for the CDR3 is TGTGCCAGCAGCCAAGGAGACAGTTCTAACTATGGCTACACCTTC.

J is TRBJ1-5 and V is TRBV11-2; D not resolved. The CDR3 length is 14 residues. Germline CDR1 reads SGHAT; CDR2 reads FQNNGV. The ends were cut back, 1 base at V and 6 bases at J, with 10 bases in the middle. The CDR3, as DNA: TGTGCCAGCAGCTTAGCTGGGGAGGGTCAGCCCCAGCATTTT. It yields the protein CASSLAGEGQPQHF. Drawing the rest from reference TRBV11-2 and TRBJ1-5, the complete variable domain is EAGVAQSPRYKIIEKRQSVAFWCNPISGHATLYWYQQILGQGPKLLIQFQNNGVVDDSQLPKDRFSAERLKGVDSTLKIQPAKLEDSAVYLCASSLAGEGQPQHFGDGTRLSIL.

The V gene is TRBV6-6, the J gene TRBJ2-2; TRBD1 matches 9 bases. The CDR3 runs to 13 residues. With V trimmed by 4 bases and J by 8 bases, 2 bases remained unmatched. CDR1 is MNHNY, CDR2 SVGAGI, per germline (reference sequence). The CDR3 DNA follows: TGTGCCAGCAGTTTAGGGACAGGGGGGGAGCTGTTTTTT. This sequence encodes CASSLGTGGELFF.

This rearrangement joins TRBV7-2 to TRBJ2-7; possible D gene TRBD1, 5 bases. The V end lost 2 bases, the J end lost 4 bases, and 9 bases lay between the germline ends. Per germline, CDR1 SGHTA and CDR2 FQGNSA. This CDR3 is built from 13 residues. The CDR3 spells CASSLIGAYEQYF. The CDR3 DNA reads as TGTGCCAGCAGCTTAATAGGGGCTTACGAGCAGTACTTC.

The chain links TRBV19 to TRBJ2-1; D is possibly TRBD1 (5 bases). Between the trimmed V and J ends, which lost 6 bases and 2 bases, there was a span of 11 bases. The CDR3 is made up of 14 amino acids. CDR1 is LNHDA and CDR2 is SQIVND in the germline V gene (reference sequence). In DNA form, the CDR3 reads TGTGCCAGTAGCAGCAAGACAGCCTACAATGAGCAGTTCTTC. Encoded protein: CASSSKTAYNEQFF.

The chain recombines TRBV2 with TRBJ1-2; TRBD1 agrees at 8 bases. Germline V lookup: CDR1 SNHLY, CDR2 FYNNEI. The CDR3 spans 13 residues. V shed 3 bases, J shed 9 bases, and the junction held 6 bases outside the gene matches. CDR3 region: CASSDRDRTSYTF. The CDR3 region has the DNA TGTGCCAGCAGTGACCGGGACAGGACCAGCTACACCTTC.

Comment on this clone: Mismatch with germline at one junction end may stem from a read error. Other DNA sequences of this sample code for an identical CDR3. The genes are TRBV9 and TRBJ2-2, with D possibly matching TRBD2 (5 bases). This CDR3 spans 13 amino acids. Germline CDR1 reads SGDLS; CDR2 reads YYNGEE. The CDR3 region has the DNA TGTGCCAGCAGCCCCACGAGCACCGGGGAACTGTTTTTT. Amino acids: CASSPTSTGELFF.

The rearrangement joins TRBV3-1 (or the pseudogene TRBV3-2) to TRBJ1-5, with TRBD1 identical over 9 bases. V lost 1 base, J lost 3 bases, and 4 bases stayed unmatched. The V gene's germline CDR1 is LGHDT and CDR2 YNNKEL (reference sequence). The CDR3 consists of 16 residues. As DNA, the CDR3 is TGTGCCAGCAGCCAAGCCGGGACAGGGCCCAATCAGCCCCAGCATTTT. Its translation is CASSQAGTGPNQPQHF.

The gene calls are TRBV6-5 and TRBJ2-3, with 13 nucleotides matching TRBD2. Trimming at V came to 6 bases and at J to 4 bases, leaving 4 bases not matched to a gene. This CDR3 contains 15 residues. Per the germline V gene, CDR1 is MNHEY and CDR2 is SVGAGI. The CDR3 DNA follows: TGTGCCAGCAGCTCACTAGCGGGGGGGCCAGATACGCAGTATTTT. It is translated as CASSSLAGGPDTQYF.

V usage is TRBV2 and J usage is TRBJ2-7; TRBD2 matches 13 bases. After removal of 5 bases from V and 7 bases from J, the junction contained 8 bases not matched to a gene. The germline CDR1 and CDR2 sequences are SNHLY and FYNNEI. This CDR3 region has 15 residues. CDR3 sequence reads: CASSPTSGGAREQYF. The CDR3 DNA follows: TGTGCCAGCAGTCCTACTAGCGGGGGGGCGAGGGAGCAGTACTTC.

The genes are TRBV5-4 and TRBJ1-1; no clear D gene. The germline V and J ends were trimmed by 0 bases and 1 base, with 4 bases remaining between them. Germline assignment: CDR1 SGHNT and CDR2 YYREEE (reference sequence). The length of the CDR3 is 13 residues. CDR3 bases: TGTGCCAGCAGCTTGGACAAGAACACTGAAGCTTTCTTT. Protein product: CASSLDKNTEAFF.

This clone was seen only once. This sequence joins TRBV3-1 (or the pseudogene TRBV3-2) and TRBJ1-5; D may be TRBD1 (6 bases). Germline lookup yields CDR1 LGHDT and CDR2 YNNKEL (reference sequence). Between the trimmed V and J ends, which lost 4 bases and 3 bases, there was a span of 16 bases. This CDR3 comprises 16 residues. As DNA, the CDR3 is TGTGCCAGCAGCCCAACAGCGGGGGCGGACAATCAGCCCCAGCATTTT. It encodes CASSPTAGADNQPQHF.

This chain uses TRBV19 with TRBJ1-5; TRBD1 aligns across 10 bases. The CDR3 has 15 residues. Losses at the gene ends were 3 bases for V and 6 bases for J; bases not matched to a gene: 5. The germline V gene has CDR1 LNHDA and CDR2 SQIVND (reference sequence). CDR3 sequence: CASSIRQGAGQPQHF. The CDR3 bases are TGTGCCAGTAGTATCCGACAGGGGGCTGGTCAGCCCCAGCATTTT. Full variable domain (outside the CDR3, taken from reference TRBV19 and TRBJ1-5): DGGITQSPKYLFRKEGQNVTLSCEQNLNHDAMYWYRQDPGQGLRLIYYSQIVNDFQKGDIAEGYSVSREKKESFPLTVTSAQKNPTAFYLCASSIRQGAGQPQHFGDGTRLSIL.

The gene calls are TRBV6-5 and TRBJ1-2, with D maybe TRBD1 (6 bases). Germline V gene lookup returns CDR1 MNHEY and CDR2 SVGAGI. This CDR3 contains 15 residues. V gave up 5 bases and J gave up 4 bases, with 17 bases separating them. CDR3 sequence: CASSRATDRGYGYTF. The DNA for the CDR3 is TGTGCCAGCAGTCGTGCCACGGACAGAGGCTATGGCTACACCTTC.

The chain combines TRBV7-3 with TRBJ2-3; the D call may be TRBD1 or TRBD2 (5 bases each). The CDR3 is 12 residues long. The germline gives CDR1 SGHTA, CDR2 FQGTGA. V was clipped by 4 bases and J by 15 bases, with 17 bases between them. The CDR3 DNA reads TGTGCCAGCAGCTCGCAATCGGGGCAGAATTATTTT. Translation gives CASSSQSGQNYF.

The CDR3 sequence is CASSQDQTNYGYTF. The CDR3 region has the DNA TGCGCCAGCAGCCAAGATCAAACTAACTATGGCTACACCTTC. The chain joins TRBV4-1 to TRBJ1-2; no clear D. V lost 0 bases to trimming and J lost 0 bases, with 5 bases between them. CDR3 size: 14 residues. Per the germline V gene, CDR1 is MGHRA and CDR2 is YSYEKL.

This chain uses TRBV6-5 with TRBJ1-2; D remains ambiguous. Germline CDR1 MNHEY, CDR2 SVGAGI. Between the trimmed V and J ends, which lost 0 bases and 8 bases, there was a span of 16 bases. This CDR3 region has 15 residues. CDR3: CASSYSHLWERGYTF. The CDR3, as DNA: TGTGCCAGCAGTTACTCCCACCTTTGGGAGAGGGGCTACACCTTC.

CDR3 residues: CASSPGQSTTNEKLFF. In DNA form, the CDR3 reads TGTGCCAGCAGCCCCGGACAGTCAACAACTAATGAAAAACTGTTTTTT. The rearrangement links TRBV7-9 to TRBJ1-4; a weak D match, TRBD1 (6 bases). The CDR3 totals 16 residues. Germline CDR1 reads SEHNR; CDR2 reads FQNEAQ (reference sequence). The V end lost 5 bases, the J end lost 0 bases, and 13 bases lay between the germline ends. Supplemented by reference TRBV7-9 and TRBJ1-4, the full variable domain reads DTGVSQNPRHKITKRGQNVTFRCDPISEHNRLYWYRQTLGQGPEFLTYFQNEAQLEKSRLLSDRFSAERPKGSFSTLEIQRTEQGDSAMYLCASSPGQSTTNEKLFFGSGTQLSVL.

The rearrangement uses TRBV5-1 and TRBJ2-2; no definite D call. Germline CDR1 SGHRS, CDR2 YFSETQ. The V end was cut by 4 bases, the J end by 2 bases, with 18 bases between. The CDR3 is made up of 17 amino acids. The CDR3 loop is CASSTPGEPTNTGELFF. The CDR3 DNA reads TGCGCCAGCAGCACCCCCGGTGAACCCACCAACACCGGGGAGCTGTTTTTT.

CDR3 coding DNA: TGTGCCAGCAGCGCCGGGGACAACTCTGGAAACACCATATATTTT. Residues: CASSAGDNSGNTIYF. J is TRBJ1-3 and V is TRBV9, with a possible D match to TRBD1 (6 bases). Germline CDR1 and CDR2: SGDLS and YYNGEE. V was pared by 3 bases and J by 0 bases, with 10 bases between. The CDR3 loop spans 15 amino acids.

This chain joins TRBV7-9 and TRBJ2-7, with D hard to call. This CDR3 is built from 13 residues. The V end was cut by 1 base, the J end by 4 bases, with 8 bases between. Germline V gene sequence: CDR1 SEHNR, CDR2 FQNEAQ (reference sequence). The CDR3 sequence is CASSLVTEYEQYF. As DNA, the CDR3 is TGTGCCAGCAGCTTAGTAACGGAGTACGAGCAGTACTTC.

This clone was recorded a few times. This chain connects TRBV5-1 to TRBJ1-5; D unclear. V gave up 0 bases and J gave up 4 bases, with 5 bases separating them. In germline, CDR1 is SGHRS, CDR2 YFSETQ. The CDR3 runs to 13 residues. DNA for the CDR3: TGCGCCAGCAGCTTGGCGGAGAATCAGCCCCAGCATTTT. It translates to CASSLAENQPQHF. The full variable domain, in which reference TRBV5-1 and TRBJ1-5 provide the parts outside the CDR3, is KAGVTQTPRYLIKTRGQQVTLSCSPISGHRSVSWYQQTPGQGLQFLFEYFSETQRNKGNFPGRFSGRQFSNSRSEMNVSTLELGDSALYLCASSLAENQPQHFGDGTRLSIL.